This T cell receptor (beta chain) was documented in a study of blood T cell repertoires in COVID-19. Across the whole study: Italy, Spain and the United States were the sources of the convalescent and acute COVID-19 samples. PBMCs, B-cell-depleted T cells, or T cells were the source of the cDNA or gDNA that made up the material.

Original analysis: Amplification from reference gene primers served as the basis for estimated nucleated cell counts. Generated by immunoSEQ multiplex PCR, the TCRdb table keeps only in-frame clones and is missing some. V and J calls and clone size follow that table, whereas D and trimming were derived from the DNA. The sample shows approximately 240,000 clones, roughly 84% of them seen only once. The CDR3 runs to 14 residues. The germline CDR1 and CDR2 sequences are SGHTA and FQGNSA. The V and J ends lost 4 bases and 8 bases, in that order; junction bases with no gene match: 8. This TCR came from a woman between 40 and 55 years old with active or convalescent COVID-19. The chain is built from TRBV7-2 and TRBJ2-1; 7 nucleotides align to TRBD2. The specimen was peripheral blood. CDR3 residues: CASSYLAAGDEQFF. As DNA, the CDR3 is TGTGCCAGCAGCTACCTAGCGGCTGGGGATGAGCAGTTCTTC.